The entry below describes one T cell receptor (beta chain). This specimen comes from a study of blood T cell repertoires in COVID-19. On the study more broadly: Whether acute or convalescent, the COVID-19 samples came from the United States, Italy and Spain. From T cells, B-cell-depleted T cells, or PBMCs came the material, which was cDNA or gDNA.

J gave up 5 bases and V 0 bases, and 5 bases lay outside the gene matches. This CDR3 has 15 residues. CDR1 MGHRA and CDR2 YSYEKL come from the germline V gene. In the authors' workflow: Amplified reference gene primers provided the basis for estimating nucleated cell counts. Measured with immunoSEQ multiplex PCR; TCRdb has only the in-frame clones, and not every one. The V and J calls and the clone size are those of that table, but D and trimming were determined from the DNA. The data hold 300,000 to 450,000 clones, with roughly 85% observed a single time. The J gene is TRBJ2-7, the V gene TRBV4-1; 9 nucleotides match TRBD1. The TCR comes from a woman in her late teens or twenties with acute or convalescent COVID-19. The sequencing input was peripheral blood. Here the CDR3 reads CASSQDDRGLNEQYF. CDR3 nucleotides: TGCGCCAGCAGCCAAGATGACAGGGGGTTGAACGAGCAGTACTTC.